These T cell receptor beta chains were read from a single sample in a study of PD-L1 blockade in urothelial cancer. Clones were sequenced by immunoSEQ multiplex PCR, and TCRdb holds only the in-frame ones, with some missing. The sample carries some 65,000 clones, 81% recorded once. Material: PBMCs, obtained around atezolizumab (anti-PD-L1) treatment. The receptor set was obtained from a man between 65 and 80 years old with urothelial cancer. The CDR3 runs from the conserved cysteine through the conserved F or W. The D gene is left open where the match is weak. Clone size is given for some rows only: seen once, a few or many times, or a class if the clone is expanded.

d_gene,v_gene,j_gene,abundance,CDR3aa,CDR3nt
.,TRBV7-2,TRBJ2-1,.,CASSLVPEAEQFF,TGTGCCAGCAGCTTAGTTCCCGAGGCTGAGCAGTTCTTC
.,TRBV6-1,TRBJ1-4,.,CASSSNGRGGEKLFF,TGTGCCAGCAGTTCAAACGGCAGAGGAGGAGAAAAACTGTTTTTT
.,TRBV6-1,TRBJ2-3,.,CASSGQSGGTDTQYF,TGTGCCAGCAGTGGACAATCAGGGGGCACAGATACGCAGTATTTT
.,TRBV19,TRBJ1-1,.,CASSIPATLQLNTEAFF,TGTGCCAGTAGTATTCCCGCAACATTACAGCTCAACACTGAAGCTTTCTTT
TRBD2,TRBV25-1,TRBJ2-3,.,CASSSHSGRAADTQYF,TGTGCCAGCAGTTCCCATAGCGGGAGGGCCGCAGATACGCAGTATTTT
TRBD1,TRBV27,TRBJ2-7,.,CASSSTGGGRYF,TGTGCCAGCAGTTCCACAGGGGGCGGTAGGTACTTC
TRBD2,TRBV6-6,TRBJ2-7,.,CASSYSLAGATYEQYF,TGTGCCAGCAGTTACTCGCTAGCGGGAGCCACCTACGAGCAGTACTTC
.,TRBV27,TRBJ1-5,.,CASSSRKEQPQHF,TGTGCCAGCAGTTCCCGGAAGGAGCAGCCCCAGCATTTT
.,TRBV5-8,TRBJ1-1,.,CASGRGTMNTEAFF,TGTGCCAGCGGGAGAGGGACTATGAACACTGAAGCTTTCTTT
.,TRBV28,TRBJ1-2,.,CASSNPTGWGYTF,TGTGCCAGCAGTAACCCGACAGGTTGGGGCTACACCTTC
TRBD1,TRBV5-4,TRBJ1-3,.,CASTDRESGNTIYF,TGTGCCAGCACGGACAGGGAGTCAGGAAACACCATATATTTT
.,TRBV10-3,TRBJ1-1,.,CAISESYRNTEAFF,TGTGCCATCAGTGAGTCATATCGGAACACTGAAGCTTTCTTT
TRBD2,TRBV18,TRBJ2-7,.,CASSQTSGYEQYF,TGTGCCAGCTCACAAACTAGCGGCTACGAGCAGTACTTC
.,TRBV18,TRBJ2-5,.,CASSRGQSQETQYF,TGTGCCAGCTCACGCGGACAGTCCCAAGAGACCCAGTACTTC
TRBD2,TRBV18,TRBJ2-1,.,CASTIGAGVGNEQFF,TGTGCCAGTACTATAGGAGCGGGAGTGGGGAATGAGCAGTTCTTC
TRBD2,TRBV27,TRBJ2-7,.,CASSPTSGNTIREQYF,TGTGCCAGCAGTCCGACCAGCGGGAACACAATTAGGGAGCAGTACTTC
.,TRBV7-3,TRBJ2-2,.,CASQRRGTKNGPGELFF,TGTGCCAGCCAACGTAGGGGGACAAAGAATGGTCCCGGGGAGCTGTTTTTT
TRBD2,TRBV6-1,TRBJ2-7,few,CASSAGGLADLPRYF,TGTGCCAGCAGTGCCGGGGGACTAGCGGATCTCCCGAGGTACTTC
.,TRBV10-1,TRBJ2-1,.,CASSVGSGEQFF,TGCGCCAGCAGTGTTGGGTCGGGTGAGCAGTTCTTC
.,TRBV30,TRBJ2-5,few,CAWSDPWGLGETQYF,TGTGCCTGGAGCGACCCTTGGGGACTCGGGGAGACCCAGTACTTC
.,TRBV6-1,TRBJ2-1,.,CASSADFYNEQFF,TGTGCCAGCAGTGCGGACTTCTACAATGAGCAGTTCTTC